The next 2 T cell receptor beta chains were all read from a single sample in a study of blood T cell repertoires in COVID-19. Using immunoSEQ multiplex PCR, the repertoire was profiled, and TCRdb retains in-frame clones only, with some absent. This table has about 220,000 clones, 82% appearing once. Input material: peripheral blood. These receptors originate from a woman older than 75 with COVID-19, enrolled during active disease.

This clone was observed a few times. This chain connects TRBV10-2 to TRBJ1-1; D possibly corresponds to TRBD1 (5 bases). Trimming shortened V by 7 bases and J by 3 bases, and 12 bases separated the two germline ends. The CDR3 spans 13 residues. Germline CDR1 WSHSY, CDR2 SAAADI. In nucleotides, the CDR3 is TGCGCCAGCACCCGAAAGGGGTACACTGAAGCTTTCTTT. As protein: CASTRKGYTEAFF.

The chain recombines TRBV6-4 with TRBJ2-1, with a tentative D call TRBD1 (5 bases). This CDR3 region has 12 residues. Germline V lookup: CDR1 MRHNA, CDR2 SNTAGT. V was clipped by 3 bases and J by 8 bases, with 8 bases between them. The CDR3 loop reads CASSDQGHEQFF. The CDR3 nucleotides are TGTGCCAGCAGTGATCAGGGTCATGAGCAGTTCTTC.